This T cell receptor beta chain was obtained from a study of cytomegalovirus exposure and HLA in healthy donors. It was with 60 Vbeta and 13 Jbeta primers that the PCR ran. The data were produced by immunoSEQ multiplex PCR, yet TCRdb's version contains in-frame clones alone and is incomplete. This sample has roughly 180,000 clones; around 72% occur once, and the top ten carry more than 2.5%. This clone was seen a few times. This sequence originates from a female donor in good health and CMV-seronegative. Sequencing input: PBMCs.

The chain's CDR3 is CASGLVNTGRFGLATEAFF. As DNA, the CDR3 is TGTGCTAGTGGTTTGGTAAATACCGGGAGGTTTGGACTGGCCACTGAAGCTTTCTTT. The chain uses TRBV12-5 and TRBJ1-1; D is unresolved. The CDR3 is 19 amino acids. Germline values: CDR1 LGHNT, CDR2 FRNRAP. Trimming took 0 bases from V and 4 from J, leaving 24 bases between them.